This T cell receptor (beta chain) is from a study of T cell repertoires in cytomegalovirus infection. Whole-study context: Newly reported HLA-C-restricted and thoroughly characterized HLA-B-restricted CMV epitopes were employed. Both CMV infection and a matching HLA type were indicated by public TCR beta signatures.

V was pared by 6 bases and J by 6 bases, with 11 bases between. The CDR3 is 11 amino acids. From germline, CDR1 is DFQATT and CDR2 SNEGSKA (reference sequence). Study-level points and caveats: CMV carriers having the relevant HLA were flagged by cumulative public TCR beta family frequency. Dominating the ex vivo response were TCR beta clonotypes that were CMV-specific and HLA-C-restricted.

TCRdb re-called the reads through MiXCR, storing one row per CDR3 protein. The sample lists roughly 34,000 distinct CDR3 sequences, approximately 52% seen once, with approximately 92% in the top ten. Remarks on this clonotype: Its antigen is unknown.

The chain recombines TRBV20-1 with TRBJ1-2; the D is unclear. The receptor's source is a human donor in good health (CMV status not recorded). Some clones in this sample may be carry-over from other donors' samples. The sample in question was CD8+ T cells from cultured PBMCs, obtained from culture after CMV antigen stimulation. CDR3 bases: TGCAGTGCACGACCCACCAATGGCTACACCTTC. Its translation is CSARPTNGYTF.